A selection of T cell receptor beta chains follows, all from one sample in a study of blood T cell repertoires in COVID-19. Generated by immunoSEQ multiplex PCR, the TCRdb table keeps only in-frame clones and is missing some. The sample shows about 110,000 clones, about 75% of them seen only once. The material sequenced was peripheral blood. These receptors came from a woman of 80 years or more with active or convalescent COVID-19. Each CDR3 is given with its conserved first and last residue. The order of the fields is clone size, V gene, D gene, J gene, CDR3 DNA, CDR3 protein. The D gene is left open where the match is weak. The size entry is marked missing in some rows and otherwise reads once, few, many or a size class.

NA	TRBV6-2/TRBV6-3	NA	TRBJ1-1	TGTGCCAGCAGTTTTCGGGCTGAAGCTTTCTTT	CASSFRAEAFF
NA	TRBV2	NA	TRBJ2-7	TGTGCCAGCTCGGGGTCAGACACGTGGCGCTACGAGCAGTACTTC	CASSGSDTWRYEQYF
NA	TRBV6-6	TRBD1	TRBJ1-5	TGTGCCAGCAGTAAAGGACAGGGCTCCCAGCCCCAGCATTTT	CASSKGQGSQPQHF
NA	TRBV10-3	NA	TRBJ1-1	TGTGCCATCAGCGGCCCACCTGACAGGAACACTGAAGCTTTCTTT	CAISGPPDRNTEAFF
NA	TRBV7-2	TRBD2	TRBJ2-7	TGTGCCAGCAGCTTTGGCGGGAGGGTGCAGTACTTC	CASSFGGRVQYF
NA	TRBV7-2	TRBD2	TRBJ2-1	TGTGCCAGCAGCCCGTTAGCGGGCGTTTACAATGAGCAGTTCTTC	CASSPLAGVYNEQFF
once	TRBV7-2	TRBD1	TRBJ2-7	TGTGCCAGCAGCTTAGATCCGGGACAGGGTTCTTACGAGCAGTACTTC	CASSLDPGQGSYEQYF
NA	TRBV18	NA	TRBJ2-7	TGTGCCAGCTCACACAGACAGCCCTCGGGCGAGCAGTACTTC	CASSHRQPSGEQYF
NA	TRBV24-1	NA	TRBJ2-3	TGTGCCACCAGTGAAGCAAATACGCAGTATTTT	CATSEANTQYF
NA	TRBV4-1	NA	TRBJ2-7	TGCGCCAGCAGCCAAGCCGGACTCCTGCCCTACGAGCAGTACTTC	CASSQAGLLPYEQYF
NA	TRBV29-1	NA	TRBJ1-1	TGCAGCGTCCGTACAGGGAACACTGAAGCTTTCTTT	CSVRTGNTEAFF
NA	TRBV7-8	TRBD1	TRBJ2-7	TGTGCCAGCAGCTTATTATTGGGGGACAGAGCCTACGAGCAGTACTTC	CASSLLLGDRAYEQYF
NA	TRBV7-9	NA	TRBJ1-6	TGTGCCAGCAGCCGCGGACAGATAAGCTCCTATAATTCACCCCTCCACTTT	CASSRGQISSYNSPLHF
NA	TRBV7-2	TRBD1	TRBJ2-7	TGTGCCAGCAGCCTGGGACAGATCAGGGAGCAGTACTTC	CASSLGQIREQYF
NA	TRBV5-1	NA	TRBJ2-1	TGCGCCAGCAGCTTGGCCCCTGTAGCGGACAATGAGCAGTTCTTC	CASSLAPVADNEQFF
few	TRBV7-8	NA	TRBJ1-1	TGTGCCAGCAGCTCAGACCAGGGGCGTACTGAAGCTTTCTTT	CASSSDQGRTEAFF
NA	TRBV27	NA	TRBJ2-2	TGTGCCAGCAGTTTTATGATGGACTTCTTAAACACCGGGGAGCTGTTTTTT	CASSFMMDFLNTGELFF
NA	TRBV30	TRBD1	TRBJ1-2	TGTGCCTGGAGCGGGGACAGCGGGTATGGCTACACCTTC	CAWSGDSGYGYTF
NA	TRBV6-5	NA	TRBJ1-3	TGTGCCAGCAAGCAGGGAACTCTAGGAAACACCATATATTTT	CASKQGTLGNTIYF
NA	TRBV2	TRBD2	TRBJ2-1	TGTGCCAAAAGGCCGCTAGCGGGAGTATTTGGTGAGCAGTTCTTC	CAKRPLAGVFGEQFF